This T cell receptor (beta chain) was found in a study of early T cells in non-severe SARS-CoV-2 infection. About the study: Sequencing of unsorted whole blood was done on bulk RNA, leaving chains unpaired.

This clonotype was counted only a few times. The target antigen is unknown. Per germline, CDR1 MNHEY and CDR2 SMNVEV (reference sequence). After removal of 0 bases from V and 10 bases from J, the junction contained 7 bases not matched to a gene. This CDR3 is built from 16 residues. TCRdb passed the 5' RACE reads through MiXCR, listing each CDR3 protein once. The sample includes approximately 22,000 distinct CDR3 sequences, 5.7% of them seen just once. Study results and caveats: Private and CD4 specificities were missed by VDJdb matching, skewed to anti-spike CD8.

The sample in question was whole blood, obtained at baseline. The sequence was collected from an adult who was a healthcare worker with PCR-confirmed SARS-CoV-2 infection or an uninfected control (not recorded which). The gene calls are TRBV27 and TRBJ2-1; 12 nucleotides align to TRBD1. The CDR3 region is CASSLSRGQGAEEQFF. The DNA of the CDR3 is TGTGCCAGCAGTTTATCGCGGGGACAGGGGGCAGAAGAGCAGTTCTTC.